The 9 T cell receptor beta chains listed next were all sequenced from one sample in a study of blood T cell repertoires in COVID-19 (dated by TCRdb to the early 2020s). Preparation of the library involved the immunoSEQ multiplex PCR assay. The table comes from immuneACCESS by way of TCRdb, which keeps in-frame sequences with V and J called. Part of the clones is missing from these tables; in studies checked, under half for an unresolved V gene and the rest for unknown reasons. The sample profile shows 130,000 to 150,000 clones; 70% to 90% of them were found once. Roughly 8% of the sample is held by the ten biggest clonotypes. Material: peripheral blood. The receptors originated from a woman between 55 and 75 years old with COVID-19, enrolled during active disease.

This rearrangement joins TRBV4-3 to TRBJ2-7; D may be TRBD2 (6 bases). The ends were cut back, 2 bases at V and 0 bases at J, with 20 bases in the middle. The CDR3 contains 18 residues. Germline-derived CDR1 and CDR2 are LGHNA and YSLEER. This CDR3 reads CASSQFFSVGGASYEQYF. In DNA form, the CDR3 reads TGCGCCAGCAGCCAATTTTTTTCTGTTGGCGGGGCCTCCTACGAGCAGTACTTC.

The rearrangement links TRBV30 to TRBJ2-7, with a possible D match to TRBD2 (5 bases). The CDR3 has 15 amino acids. CDR1 is GTSNPN and CDR2 is SVGIG in the germline V gene (reference sequence). The ends were cut back, 3 bases at V and 3 bases at J, with 18 bases in the middle. DNA of the CDR3: TGTGCCTGGAGCGGAACAGCGGTAGCTCTCTACGAGCAGTACTTC. As protein: CAWSGTAVALYEQYF.

This chain links TRBV13 with TRBJ2-5; D is perhaps TRBD2 (5 bases). V was shortened by 5 bases and J by 2 bases, with 18 bases between the two germline ends. The germline gives CDR1 PRHDT, CDR2 FYEKMQ (reference sequence). The CDR3 totals 16 residues. The CDR3: CASSETPTGRQETQYF. CDR3 sequence (DNA): TGTGCCAGCAGCGAGACCCCTACGGGGAGACAAGAGACCCAGTACTTC. Drawing the rest from reference TRBV13 and TRBJ2-5, the complete variable domain is AAGVIQSPRHLIKEKRETATLKCYPIPRHDTVYWYQQGPGQDPQFLISFYEKMQSDKGSIPDRFSAQQFSDYHSELNMSSLELGDSALYFCASSETPTGRQETQYFGPGTRLLVL.

The rearrangement joins TRBV20-1 to TRBJ2-5; 9 bases are a match to TRBD2. V was clipped by 3 bases and J by 2 bases; unmatched bases: 10. Germline V gene data show CDR1 as DFQATT and CDR2 as SNEGSKA (reference sequence). The CDR3 extends over 16 amino acids. The CDR3 is CSASGGTSQLQETQYF. The CDR3 nucleotides read TGCAGTGCTAGTGGGGGGACTAGCCAACTACAAGAGACCCAGTACTTC.

This clone was recorded once. The V call is TRBV19, the J call TRBJ1-2, with D maybe TRBD1 (6 bases). V lost 5 bases, J lost 4 bases, and 23 bases lay in between. The CDR3 contains 17 residues. Germline loops: CDR1 LNHDA, CDR2 SQIVND (reference sequence). The CDR3 loop reads CASSPREGRGAGYGYTF. The CDR3 DNA sequence: TGTGCCAGTAGTCCGAGAGAAGGCCGGGGGGCCGGCTATGGCTACACCTTC.

The chain employs TRBV4-3 and TRBJ2-2; TRBD1 agrees at 9 bases. Germline CDR1 and CDR2: LGHNA and YSLEER. CDR3 length: 17 residues. V lost 3 bases and J lost 4; bases outside the gene matches: 9. The CDR3 sequence is CASSHDRGSGSTGELFF. The DNA for the CDR3 is TGCGCCAGCAGCCATGACAGGGGGTCAGGTAGCACCGGGGAGCTGTTTTTT.

This clone occurred a few times. The V call is TRBV7-9, the J call TRBJ1-5, with D uncertain. V dropped 3 bases and J dropped 5 bases, with 8 bases sitting between them. CDR3 length: 13 amino acids. From germline, CDR1 is SEHNR and CDR2 FQNEAQ (reference sequence). CDR3 in DNA: TGTGCCAGCAGCTTTGACAAGTATCAGCCCCAGCATTTT. It yields the protein CASSFDKYQPQHF.

The rearrangement uses TRBV19 and TRBJ2-7; tentative D call: TRBD1 (5 bases). The CDR3 is 13 amino acids. Trimming removed 5 bases at V and 3 bases at J, with 11 bases between. The germline gives CDR1 LNHDA, CDR2 SQIVND (reference sequence). The CDR3 sequence: CASSQGSLYEQYF. In nucleotides, the CDR3 is TGTGCCAGTAGTCAGGGTTCCCTCTACGAGCAGTACTTC.

This clone was observed once. The gene calls are TRBV10-2 and TRBJ2-1; D ambiguous. The germline V gene has CDR1 WSHSY and CDR2 SAAADI. V was trimmed by 6 bases and J by 9 bases, leaving 9 bases between them. The CDR3 is 11 residues long. The CDR3 coding sequence is TGCGCCAGCAGATTGACTGTTGAGCAGTTCTTC. This sequence encodes CASRLTVEQFF.